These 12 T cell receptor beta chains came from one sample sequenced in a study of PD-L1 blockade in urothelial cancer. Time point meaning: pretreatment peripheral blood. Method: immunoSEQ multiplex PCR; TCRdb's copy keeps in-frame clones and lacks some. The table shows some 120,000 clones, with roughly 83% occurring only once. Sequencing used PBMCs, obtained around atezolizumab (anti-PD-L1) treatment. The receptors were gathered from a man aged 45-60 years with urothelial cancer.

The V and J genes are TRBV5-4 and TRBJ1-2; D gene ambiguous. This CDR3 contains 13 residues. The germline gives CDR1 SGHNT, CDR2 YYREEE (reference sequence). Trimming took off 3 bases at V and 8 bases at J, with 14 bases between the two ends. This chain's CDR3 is CASSSWGTGGYTF. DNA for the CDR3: TGTGCCAGCAGCTCTTGGGGTACGGGGGGCTACACCTTC.

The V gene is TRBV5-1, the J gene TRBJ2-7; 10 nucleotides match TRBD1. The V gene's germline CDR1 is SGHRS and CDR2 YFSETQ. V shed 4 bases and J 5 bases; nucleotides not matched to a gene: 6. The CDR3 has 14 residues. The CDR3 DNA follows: TGCGCCAGCAGCCCGGGACAGGGGATCCACGAGCAGTACTTC. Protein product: CASSPGQGIHEQYF.

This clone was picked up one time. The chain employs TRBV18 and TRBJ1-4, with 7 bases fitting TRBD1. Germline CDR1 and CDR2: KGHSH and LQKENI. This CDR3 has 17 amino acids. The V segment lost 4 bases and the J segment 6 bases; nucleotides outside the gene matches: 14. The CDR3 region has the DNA TGTGCCAGCTCACTCGGGCAGGCCGAGGGGGCTTATGAAAAACTGTTTTTT. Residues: CASSLGQAEGAYEKLFF.

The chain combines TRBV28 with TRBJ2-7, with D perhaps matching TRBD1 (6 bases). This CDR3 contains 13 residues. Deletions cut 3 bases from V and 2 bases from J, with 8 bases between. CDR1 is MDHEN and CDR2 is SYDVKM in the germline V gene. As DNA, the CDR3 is TGTGCCAGCAGTTTCGGACAGACCTACGAGCAGTACTTC. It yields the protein CASSFGQTYEQYF.

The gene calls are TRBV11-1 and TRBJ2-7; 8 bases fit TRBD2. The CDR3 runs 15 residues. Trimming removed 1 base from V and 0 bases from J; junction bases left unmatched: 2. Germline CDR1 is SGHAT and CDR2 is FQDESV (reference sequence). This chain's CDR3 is CASSLGSGSSYEQYF. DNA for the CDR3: TGTGCCAGCAGCTTAGGCAGCGGGAGCTCCTACGAGCAGTACTTC.

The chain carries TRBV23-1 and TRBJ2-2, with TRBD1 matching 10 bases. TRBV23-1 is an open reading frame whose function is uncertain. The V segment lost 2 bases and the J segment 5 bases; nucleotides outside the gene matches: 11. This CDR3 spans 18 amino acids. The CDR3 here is CASSQPLGTGERTGELFF. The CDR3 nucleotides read TGCGCCAGCAGTCAACCCTTAGGGACAGGGGAGCGGACCGGGGAGCTGTTTTTT.

In DNA form, the CDR3 reads TGTGCCAGCAGCAATAGCGGGAGATCCCTCTACGAGCAGTACTTC. It encodes CASSNSGRSLYEQYF. The rearrangement uses TRBV6-6 and TRBJ2-7; 9 positions match TRBD2. Trimming removed 6 bases from V and 3 bases from J; junction bases left unmatched: 9. The V gene's germline CDR1 is MNHNY and CDR2 SVGAGI (reference sequence). CDR3 length: 15 residues.

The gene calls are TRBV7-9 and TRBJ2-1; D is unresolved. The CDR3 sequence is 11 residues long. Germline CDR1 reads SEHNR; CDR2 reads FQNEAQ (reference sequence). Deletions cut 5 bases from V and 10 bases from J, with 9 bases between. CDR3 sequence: CASSPLQEQFF. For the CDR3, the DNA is TGTGCCAGCAGCCCCCTCCAGGAGCAGTTCTTC.

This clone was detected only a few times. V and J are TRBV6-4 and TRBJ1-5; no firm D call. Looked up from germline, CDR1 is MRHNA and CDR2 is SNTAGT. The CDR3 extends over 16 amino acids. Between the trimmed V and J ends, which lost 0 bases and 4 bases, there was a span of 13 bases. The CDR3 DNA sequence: TGTGCCAGCAGTGACTCGATTATGCAGTTAAATCAGCCCCAGCATTTT. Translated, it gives CASSDSIMQLNQPQHF.

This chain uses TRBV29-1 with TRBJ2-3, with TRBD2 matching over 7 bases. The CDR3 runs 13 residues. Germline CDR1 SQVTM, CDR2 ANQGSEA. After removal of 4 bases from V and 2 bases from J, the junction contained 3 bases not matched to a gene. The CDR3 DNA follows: TGCAGCGTTGTCAAGCGGGACACAGATACGCAGTATTTT. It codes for CSVVKRDTDTQYF.

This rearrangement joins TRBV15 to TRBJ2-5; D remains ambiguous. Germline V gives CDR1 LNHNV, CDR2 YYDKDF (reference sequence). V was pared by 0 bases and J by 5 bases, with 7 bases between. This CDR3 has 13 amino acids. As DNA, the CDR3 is TGTGCCACCAGCAGAGAGATCGGGGAGACCCAGTACTTC. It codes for CATSREIGETQYF. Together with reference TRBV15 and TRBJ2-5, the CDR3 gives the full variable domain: DAMVIQNPRYQVTQFGKPVTLSCSQTLNHNVMYWYQQKSSQAPKLLFHYYDKDFNNEADTPDNFQSRRPNTSFCFLDIRSPGLGDTAMYLCATSREIGETQYFGPGTRLLVL.

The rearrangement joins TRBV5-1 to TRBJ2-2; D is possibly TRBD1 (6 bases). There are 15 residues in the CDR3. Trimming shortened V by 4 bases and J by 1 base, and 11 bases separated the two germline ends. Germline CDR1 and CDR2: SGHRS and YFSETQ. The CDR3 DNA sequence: TGCGCCAGCAGCAGAGGGGGTCAGAACACCGGGGAGCTGTTTTTT. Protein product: CASSRGGQNTGELFF. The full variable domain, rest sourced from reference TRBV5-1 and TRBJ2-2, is KAGVTQTPRYLIKTRGQQVTLSCSPISGHRSVSWYQQTPGQGLQFLFEYFSETQRNKGNFPGRFSGRQFSNSRSEMNVSTLELGDSALYLCASSRGGQNTGELFFGEGSRLTVL.